The following is a T cell receptor (beta chain) sequence with its context. Its antigen has not been determined. Base qualities are not recorded, but no much larger clone differs from it by a single base. V is clipped by 2 bases and J by 4 bases, and the sequence between their germline boundaries is 15 bases long. CDR3 length: 17 amino acids, cysteine to phenylalanine. Kept here is only the CDR3 DNA, which spans 51 bases and is read in frame from base 1. Based on the germline V gene, the CDR1 and CDR2 sequences are MDHEN and SYDVKM. This sample was taken from a study of shared clonotypes between healthy human individuals (TCRdb year 2020). Background for the entire study: A few men and a couple of women, aged 18 to 49 years, made up the cohort. To estimate repertoire size and how much clonotype sharing occurs between individuals, the study deeply sequenced the blood TCR repertoires of five or six healthy adults. For each donor, CD4 naive and CD4 memory were each run on three plates, CD8 naive on two plates, and CD8 memory on one plate. Per donor, leukapheresis produced somewhere between about 0.85 and 10 billion PBMCs. Different laboratories and diverse techniques were used to prepare libraries and sequence TCR repertoires, to increase sequencing depth and limit assay-specific biases.

Broad study findings and their caveats: Pairwise subsampling led to the expectation that sequencing depth would affect the degree of clonotype sharing among donors. Sampling was restricted to blood, and TCR repertoires in tissues likely differ from the TCR repertoires found in blood. Naive subsets generally had larger estimated clonotype richness than memory subsets. Rarefaction of sorted-subset datasets indicated incomplete sequencing despite the large sequencing depth. Because the study included only a small number of donors, the genetic and exposure-history diversity represented was limited. Clonotypes shared by all four sorted-subset donors showed higher generation probabilities than non-shared clonotypes. Across a few donors, approximately 5% of naive CD4, 3% to 3.5% of naive CD8, under 2.5% of memory CD4, and 0.4% of memory CD8 clonotypes were shared.

Using the deep immunoSEQ assay, multiplex PCR amplified TCR CDR3 regions from genomic DNA. Extracted genomic DNA from each cell subset was spread evenly across all wells of several immunoSEQ 96-well plates, with each plate serving as a replicate. For sorted subsets, each replicate PCR was loaded with roughly 0.2 ug genomic DNA, equivalent to about 30,000 T cell genomes. The purified libraries were quantified using a Qubit 3.0 fluorometer, sized with a Bioanalyzer 2100, and then quantified again using the KAPA Library Quantification kit. Each immunoSEQ 96-well plate was sequenced on its own single-read 150-cycle Illumina NextSeq 550 flow cell. The paper's processing steps were these. Because the immunoSEQ output held only junctional sequences and lacked quality scores, the filtering could not match the filtering applied to full-length reads. To assign V/J genes and CDR3, sequences were annotated using PyIR, a Python wrapper for IgBLAST v1.9, with IMGT germline references. Any read was removed if the V/J assignment was weak (E-value above 1e-6), the CDR3 was missing, or the read contained stop codons, out-of-frame junctions, or ambiguous translated residues. V3J clonotypes were defined as sequences sharing an identical inferred V gene, J gene, and CDR3 amino acid sequence. To compute the percentage overlap between repertoires, the number of shared unique clonotypes was divided by the size of the smaller repertoire. Richness of each repertoire was evaluated using RTK rarefaction, the Chao1 estimator, and Recon v2.1 estimates of unobserved clonotypes. Generation probabilities for all TCRbeta clonotypes obtained by the gDNA method from a few donors were computed using OLGA. In its TCRdb copy, this immuneACCESS table keeps in-frame sequences only and misses some clones. Where compared with another copy, unresolved V genes explain less than half of these, and the others have no known cause. The DNA was the basis for D and trimming; V, J and clone size are from that table. The sample table shows approximately 2,000,000 clones, and around 92% are seen once. The ten largest clones represent around 0.35% of the sample.

Healthy HIV-negative adults with no recently reported acute infections or vaccinations were included as donors. Every donor was a Caucasian adult residing in Nashville, Tennessee, USA. CD4+ T cells were enriched by magnetic negative selection, after which naive cells were positively selected on CD45RA and the negative fraction was taken as the memory subset. After blood collection by leukapheresis, PBMCs were isolated using Ficoll-Histopaque density gradient centrifugation and then cryopreserved in the vapor phase of liquid nitrogen. Analytical flow cytometry was used to check the purity and quantity of every magnetically sorted T cell population. From each sorted fraction, genomic DNA was isolated and quantified by UV absorbance on a Nanodrop 2000c.

The chain is made from TRBV28 and TRBJ2-6, with the D gene too uncertain to name. The specimen sequenced was naive CD4+ T cells from PBMCs. The meaning of the sample's cell subset or site label: CD45RA+ positively selected. This clonotype was sampled from a man in his late teens or twenties in good health. Some clones in this sample may be carry-over from other donors' samples. The CDR3 region: CASSLQSRPLGANVLTF. In nucleotide form, the sequence is TGTGCCAGCAGTTTACAATCCCGTCCTCTGGGGGCCAACGTCCTGACTTTC.